This T cell receptor (beta chain) was found in a study of T cell responses to AZD1222 COVID-19 vaccine. Study context: Second-dose intervals near 4 or 12 weeks were combined. General study results and limits: Among the donors, most were white British and more were female, and clonal diversity was possibly underestimated. Spike-specific TCR breadth and depth both grew after two AZD1222 doses. Per reports, nearly half of all spike-specific TCRs target regions that are unmutated in variants.

In regard to this clone: Antigen: not known.

The germline V and J ends were trimmed by 1 base and 11 bases, with 7 bases remaining between them. The CDR3 consists of 11 residues. Germline-derived CDR1 and CDR2 are MNHNS and SASEGT. The protocol was immunoSEQ multiplex PCR, while the TCRdb copy is restricted to in-frame clones and leaves out a portion. The sample lists about 99,000 clones; about nine tenths were seen once. The specimen was peripheral blood, collected on day 0 of AZD1222 vaccination. This TCR was sampled from an adult in good health. The V call is TRBV6-1, the J call TRBJ2-3; the D gene is possibly TRBD2 (5 bases). CDR3 residues: CASSEEGRQYF. The CDR3 DNA reads as TGTGCCAGCAGTGAAGAAGGGAGGCAGTATTTT.